This TCR beta chain was recovered during a study of T cells in Graves' hyperthyroidism and ophthalmopathy (dated by TCRdb to 2018 to 2020). About the study as a whole: Peripheral blood was sampled at the time of initial diagnosis, prior to any treatment. TCR V-J signatures able to tell the groups apart were searched for in a discovery cohort of 90 to 100 patients, of whom around 42 had Graves' ophthalmopathy and around 56 had stable Graves' hyperthyroidism. The paper describes TCR Vbeta CDR3 sequencing of 140 or so peripheral blood samples, made up of some 42 ophthalmopathy patients, 70 to 75 hyperthyroidism patients and some 17 progressor patients. Following sampling, methimazole starting at 30 mg daily was given to hyperthyroidism patients, and high-dose intravenous methylprednisolone was given to ophthalmopathy patients. The study also compared thyroid tissue and blood T-cell repertoires from more than 5 Graves' hyperthyroidism patients. Whether ophthalmopathy could be predicted prospectively was tested in an independent validation cohort made up of under 20 hyperthyroidism patients plus 17 patients who later progressed to ophthalmopathy. The 90 or so discovery patients were randomly split 7:3 into training and test sets.

The TCR beta CDR3 regions were amplified from RNA transcripts. A first-round RT-PCR of the TCR CDR3 used the HTBI primer set with the Qiagen OneStep RT-PCR kit. The libraries were constructed in a second round of multiplex PCR and then size-selected and purified. The libraries were sequenced on an Illumina HiSeq2000 using paired-end 100 bp reads. In the authors' own workflow: SOAPnuke was used to process the raw data, removing reads that contained adapters or uncalled bases, had a mean Phred below 15, or lacked an exact match to the constant primer or identifier. COPE v1.2.5 was used to merge the high-quality paired reads, and each unique nucleotide sequence was defined as a clonotype. MiTCR v1.1 was used to align the clonotypes against IMGT TRBV, TRBD and TRBJ reference segments. The analysis was restricted to V-J combinations with a frequency above 0.0001, which together covered 99% to 99.2% of the repertoires. The TCS score was defined as F50 (clonal expansion) divided by E x V (chaos), with BLOSUM62-based TCRdist calculated between CDR3 peptides within each V-J. Welch's t-statistics and random forest reduced around 550 V-J features to about 12, which were used in a naive Bayes classifier (R e1071). Using fastp at Q25 and MiXCR, TCRdb reprocessed the public reads and kept productive beta chains. Every distinct CDR3 protein forms one entry, paired with its most common genes and DNA. It is TCRdb's table, rather than the study itself, that gives the V and J calls and clone size. This sample has hundreds of thousands of distinct CDR3 sequences in its table, and 15% to 20% of those were observed once. The ten largest account for roughly 47% of the sample.

Ophthalmopathy patients had moderately to severely active disease, Clinical Activity Score of at least 3, NOSPECS grade of at least 4, and duration under 3 months. Exclusion was applied to patients with uncontrolled infections, other autoimmune diseases, pregnancy or lactation. Diagnoses relied on clinical symptoms, serum thyroxine and TRAb, thyroid ultrasound and orbital computed tomography. Ficoll-Paque density gradient centrifugation was used to isolate PBMCs from approximately 10 ml of fresh peripheral blood. Trizol reagent was used to extract total RNA, and RNA quality was then checked on an Agilent 2100 Bioanalyzer. This clonotype was observed a single time. No cognate antigen has been identified for it. No much larger clone is present one base from it, and per-base qualities are unavailable. Single-read evidence is weak. Study-level results and caveats: A model built on a 13 V-J signature distinguished ophthalmopathy from stable hyperthyroidism, reaching 85% to 90% sensitivity and approximately 83% specificity in cross-validation and 80%/75% in testing. Most expanded thyroid clonotypes (frequency above 0.001) were also detected in blood, suggesting blood repertoires may reflect thyroid immune responses. Sample size was not statistically predetermined, and investigators were not blinded to group allocation. During validation, the model predicted progression to ophthalmopathy a median of about 5.9 months ahead of onset, with more than 55% sensitivity and less than 85% specificity.

The sample consisted of blood. The receptor's source is a middle-aged man with Graves' ophthalmopathy.

At the DNA level, the sequence is TGTGCCAGCAGTGAAGTAATCACTGAAGCTTTCTTT. Translated, it gives CASSEVITEAFF. This chain joins TRBV6-1 to TRBJ1-1; the D segment cannot be called with confidence. V sheds 1 base and J sheds 4 bases, leaving 4 bases between their ends. The CDR3 runs 12 amino acids, cysteine and phenylalanine included. CDR3 DNA is the only sequence kept; it has 36 bases, read in frame from the first base. The germline V gene sets CDR1 to MNHNS and CDR2 to SASEGT.